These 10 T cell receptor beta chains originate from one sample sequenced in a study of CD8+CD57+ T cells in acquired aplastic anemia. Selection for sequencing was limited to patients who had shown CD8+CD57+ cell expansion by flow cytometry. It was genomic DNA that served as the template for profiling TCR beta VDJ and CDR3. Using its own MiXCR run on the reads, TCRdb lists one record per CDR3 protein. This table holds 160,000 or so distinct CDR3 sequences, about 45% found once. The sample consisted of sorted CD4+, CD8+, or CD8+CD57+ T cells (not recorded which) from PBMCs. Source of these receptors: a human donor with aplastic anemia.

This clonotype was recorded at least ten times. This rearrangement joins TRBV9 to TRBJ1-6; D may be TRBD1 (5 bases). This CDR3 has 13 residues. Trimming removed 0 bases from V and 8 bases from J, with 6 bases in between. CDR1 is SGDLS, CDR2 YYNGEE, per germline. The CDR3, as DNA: TGTGCCAGCAGCGTAGGAGGGGATTCACCCCTCCACTTT. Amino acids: CASSVGGDSPLHF.

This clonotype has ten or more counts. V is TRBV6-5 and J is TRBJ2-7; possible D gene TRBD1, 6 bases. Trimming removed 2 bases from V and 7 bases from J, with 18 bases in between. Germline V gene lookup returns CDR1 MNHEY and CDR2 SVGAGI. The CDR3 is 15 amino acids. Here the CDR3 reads CASSYTQGPVGEQYF. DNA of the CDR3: TGTGCCAGCAGTTACACTCAGGGGCCGGTGGGAGAGCAGTACTTC.

CDR3 nucleotides: TGTGCCAGCAGCTTAGTGGGGGCAGGGAGCCCCATACAGCAGTACTTC. This translates into CASSLVGAGSPIQQYF. The rearrangement joins TRBV11-2 to TRBJ2-7, with D maybe TRBD1 (6 bases). Germline assignment: CDR1 SGHAT and CDR2 FQNNGV. V was clipped by 1 base and J by 8 bases, with 21 bases between them. The CDR3 runs 16 residues.

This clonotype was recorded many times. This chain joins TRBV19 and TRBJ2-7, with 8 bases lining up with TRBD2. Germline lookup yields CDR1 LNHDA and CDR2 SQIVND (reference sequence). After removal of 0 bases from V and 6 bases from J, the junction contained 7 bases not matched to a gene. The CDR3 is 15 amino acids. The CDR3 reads CASSIEAGAYGEQYF. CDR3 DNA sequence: TGTGCCAGTAGTATAGAAGCGGGGGCTTACGGCGAGCAGTACTTC. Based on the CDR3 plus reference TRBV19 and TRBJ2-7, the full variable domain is DGGITQSPKYLFRKEGQNVTLSCEQNLNHDAMYWYRQDPGQGLRLIYYSQIVNDFQKGDIAEGYSVSREKKESFPLTVTSAQKNPTAFYLCASSIEAGAYGEQYFGPGTRLTVT.

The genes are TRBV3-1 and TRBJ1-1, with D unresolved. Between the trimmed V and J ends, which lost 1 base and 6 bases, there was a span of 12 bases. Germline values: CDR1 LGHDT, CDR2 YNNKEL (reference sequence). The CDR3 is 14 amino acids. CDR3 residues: CASSQGIKGPEAFF. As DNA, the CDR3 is TGTGCCAGCAGCCAAGGGATAAAGGGCCCTGAAGCTTTCTTT.

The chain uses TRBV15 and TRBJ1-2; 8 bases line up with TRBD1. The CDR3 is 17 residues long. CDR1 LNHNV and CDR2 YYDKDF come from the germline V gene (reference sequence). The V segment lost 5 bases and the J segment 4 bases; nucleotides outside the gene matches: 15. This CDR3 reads CATSGGSPGQGLYGYTF. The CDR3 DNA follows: TGTGCCACCAGCGGGGGGAGTCCCGGACAGGGTCTCTATGGCTACACCTTC. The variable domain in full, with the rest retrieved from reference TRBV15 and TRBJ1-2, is DAMVIQNPRYQVTQFGKPVTLSCSQTLNHNVMYWYQQKSSQAPKLLFHYYDKDFNNEADTPDNFQSRRPNTSFCFLDIRSPGLGDTAMYLCATSGGSPGQGLYGYTFGSGTRLTVV.

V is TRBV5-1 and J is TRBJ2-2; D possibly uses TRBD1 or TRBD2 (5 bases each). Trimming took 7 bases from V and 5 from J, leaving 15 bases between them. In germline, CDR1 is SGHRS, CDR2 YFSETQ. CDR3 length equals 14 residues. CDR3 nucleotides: TGCGCCAGCCACCGGGACCCCTTTACCGGGGAGCTGTTTTTT. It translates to CASHRDPFTGELFF. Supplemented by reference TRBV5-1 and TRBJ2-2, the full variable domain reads KAGVTQTPRYLIKTRGQQVTLSCSPISGHRSVSWYQQTPGQGLQFLFEYFSETQRNKGNFPGRFSGRQFSNSRSEMNVSTLELGDSALYLCASHRDPFTGELFFGEGSRLTVL.

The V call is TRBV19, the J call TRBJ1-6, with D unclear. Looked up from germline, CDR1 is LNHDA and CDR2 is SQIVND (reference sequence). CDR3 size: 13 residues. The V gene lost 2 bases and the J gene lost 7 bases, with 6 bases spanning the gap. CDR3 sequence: CASSISGNSPLHF. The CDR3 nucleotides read TGTGCCAGTAGTATAAGTGGAAATTCACCCCTCCACTTT.

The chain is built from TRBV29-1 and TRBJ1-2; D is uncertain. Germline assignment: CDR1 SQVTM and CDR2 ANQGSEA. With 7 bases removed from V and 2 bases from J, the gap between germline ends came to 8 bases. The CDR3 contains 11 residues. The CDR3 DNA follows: TGCAGCGCCCGGGAGAACTATGGCTACACCTTC. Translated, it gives CSARENYGYTF.

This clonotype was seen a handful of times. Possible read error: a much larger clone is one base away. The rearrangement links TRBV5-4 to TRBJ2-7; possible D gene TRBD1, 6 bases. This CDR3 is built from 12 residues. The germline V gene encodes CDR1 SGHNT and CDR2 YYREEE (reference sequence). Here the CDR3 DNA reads TGTGCCAGCAGTCGGGACATCCACGAGCAGTGCTTC. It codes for CASSRDIHEQCF.